This section outlines one T cell receptor beta chain sequence together with its context. The data belong to a study of Ad26.COV2.S vaccination and SARS-CoV-2 variants. As for treatment: roughly 20 received Ad26.COV2.S at low or high dose, single or two shots; roughly five received placebo; per-sample allocation not given. It was on day 63 after the first vaccine or placebo injection that samples were taken. SARS-CoV-2 spike from the Wuhan strain was encoded by the vaccine, an Ad26 vector. Per germline, CDR1 SGHDT and CDR2 YYEEEE. The CDR3 totals 14 residues. The J segment lost 4 bases and the V segment lost 3 bases, leaving 2 bases of the junction unmatched. The repertoire was sequenced with immunoSEQ multiplex PCR; TCRdb's copy has only in-frame clones and lacks some. The sample lists roughly 350,000 clones; about 85% were seen once.

The chain carries TRBV5-6 and TRBJ2-5; TRBD2 agrees at 11 bases. The sample was peripheral blood, taken in a trial of Ad26.COV2.S vaccine versus placebo. The TCR comes from a person aged 18-60 years who received the Ad26.COV2.S COVID-19 vaccine or a placebo. The CDR3 is CASSSGLAGETQYF. DNA of the CDR3: TGTGCCAGCAGCTCTGGACTAGCGGGAGAGACCCAGTACTTC.